The 9 T cell receptor beta chains below all came from one sample that was sequenced in a study of OX40 agonist ivuxolimab in advanced cancers. Library preparation used the immunoSEQ multiplex PCR assay. The immuneACCESS repertoire file appears here via TCRdb, limited to in-frame rearrangements. These files lack a portion of the clones; in checked studies, under half of the deficit traces to unresolved V genes, and the cause of the others is not known. This sample holds about 54,000 clones; about 89% were observed only once. The ten largest clones take up 1.4% of the sample. The sequencing used CD4+ or CD8+ T cells sorted from blood, collected in a trial of the OX40 agonist ivuxolimab. Every receptor here comes from an adult with an advanced solid tumor such as melanoma, head and neck, liver or kidney cancer.

The CDR3 coding sequence is TGTGCCACCAGCCCTCGAAGGGGAGACGATGAGCAGTTCTTC. It encodes CATSPRRGDDEQFF. The chain carries TRBV15 and TRBJ2-1; D tentatively reads TRBD1 or TRBD2 (5 bases each). Deletions cut 5 bases from V and 8 bases from J, with 16 bases between. Germline values: CDR1 LNHNV, CDR2 YYDKDF (reference sequence). There are 14 residues in the CDR3.

The chain combines TRBV2 with TRBJ2-3; D not certain. The V end was cut by 8 bases, the J end by 4 bases, with 13 bases between. This CDR3 comprises 13 residues. From germline, CDR1 is SNHLY and CDR2 FYNNEI. CDR3 protein: CASQTAPPDTQYF. The CDR3 DNA reads TGTGCCAGCCAAACGGCCCCTCCAGATACGCAGTATTTT.

The chain uses TRBV2 and TRBJ1-2; D remains unclear. The germline V gene encodes CDR1 SNHLY and CDR2 FYNNEI. The CDR3 contains 12 residues. V lost 3 bases to trimming and J lost 8 bases, with 10 bases between them. As DNA, the CDR3 is TGTGCCAGCAGTGACCTTAATAAGGGCTACACCTTC. Residues: CASSDLNKGYTF.

The chain joins TRBV28 to TRBJ1-1; D gene unclear. The germline V gene has CDR1 MDHEN and CDR2 SYDVKM. This CDR3 contains 13 residues. Trimming left V 6 bases short and J 6 bases short, with 14 bases between. The CDR3 DNA is TGTGCCAGCAGCCGCGACCCGGTCCCTGAAGCTTTCTTT. As protein: CASSRDPVPEAFF. Full variable domain (remainder filled in from reference TRBV28 and TRBJ1-1): DVKVTQSSRYLVKRTGEKVFLECVQDMDHENMFWYRQDPGLGLRLIYFSYDVKMKEKGDIPEGYSVSREKKERFSLILESASTNQTSMYLCASSRDPVPEAFFGQGTRLTVV.

This chain links TRBV19 with TRBJ1-5, with D possibly being TRBD1 (5 bases). The germline V and J ends were trimmed by 10 bases and 7 bases, with 11 bases remaining between them. There are 11 residues in the CDR3. Germline assignment: CDR1 LNHDA and CDR2 SQIVND (reference sequence). As DNA, the CDR3 is TGTGCCACCGGGGCTTTACAGCCCCAGCATTTT. It translates to CATGALQPQHF.

The rearrangement links TRBV6-5 to TRBJ1-2, with unresolved D. This CDR3 region has 12 residues. Germline V gene data show CDR1 as MNHEY and CDR2 as SVGAGI. The ends were cut back, 0 bases at V and 6 bases at J, with 5 bases in the middle. The DNA for the CDR3 is TGTGCCAGCAGTTACTCAGGGAATGGCTACACCTTC. It specifies CASSYSGNGYTF.

The chain carries TRBV5-1 and TRBJ2-3, with 9 nucleotides matching TRBD2. V dropped 0 bases and J dropped 8; count of bases not matched to a gene: 1. There are 13 residues in the CDR3. Germline V gene sequence: CDR1 SGHRS, CDR2 YFSETQ. Here the CDR3 reads CASSLATSGTQYF. CDR3 nucleotides: TGCGCCAGCAGCTTGGCGACTAGCGGTACGCAGTATTTT.

This chain joins TRBV4-1 and TRBJ1-1; unclear D gene. The CDR3 is made up of 15 amino acids. Germline V gives CDR1 MGHRA, CDR2 YSYEKL. Between the trimmed V and J ends, which lost 1 base and 1 base, there was a span of 10 bases. The CDR3 here is CASSQGDNTNTEAFF. The CDR3 DNA follows: TGCGCCAGCAGCCAAGGGGATAACACGAACACTGAAGCTTTCTTT.

This rearrangement joins TRBV13 to TRBJ1-3, with unresolved D. The CDR3 length is 14 residues. Germline V gene sequence: CDR1 PRHDT, CDR2 FYEKMQ (reference sequence). Trimming stripped 4 bases from V and 10 bases from J, with 17 bases between. The CDR3 DNA sequence: TGTGCCAGCAGCTCCCAAAGGCTTAGGGAGACCATATATTTT. As protein: CASSSQRLRETIYF.